This record covers a single T cell receptor beta chain. This clone was found once. No antigen is known for it. The sample holds no much larger clone one base away, and base qualities are not on file. Each collaborating institution followed its own protocols to collect whole blood in K2EDTA tubes. For TCRbeta analysis, collaborators shipped samples as frozen whole blood, isolated PBMCs, or DNA extracted from either of those sample types. The entry originates in a study of blood T cell repertoires in COVID-19 (dated by TCRdb to 2020 to 2021). For the wider study: The collaborator samples originated in the United States, Italy and Spain and spanned the acute and convalescent phases of COVID-19. Sample metadata almost always included a de-identified subject ID, COVID-19 status, age in years and sex. Where available, HLA class I and class II types were taken from metadata supplied by the sample provider and were not determined by assay-based typing. Subjects who had been exposed to COVID-19, were actively infected with it, or had recovered from it provided the deeply sampled blood TCRbeta repertoires that made up the dataset. Samples were obtained from the ongoing ImmuneRACE study (first 160 participants) and from roughly 1,300 subjects provided by 6 global collaborators. The repertoires were released in a freely available public database meant as a resource for research on the immune response to SARS-CoV-2. The prospective study material was composed of cDNA or gDNA derived from T cells, B-cell-depleted T cells, or PBMCs.

The immunoSEQ Assay, a bias-controlled multiplex PCR, was used to amplify TCRbeta CDR3 regions from genomic DNA. The study's own analysis went as follows. The number of nucleated cells in each sample was estimated from the amplification of reference gene primers within the assay. Sequence reads were collapsed and filtered to measure the absolute abundance of every unique TCRbeta CDR3 rearrangement. For each sample, productive Simpson clonality was calculated as the square root of Simpson's diversity index over productive rearrangements. TCRdb took over this immuneACCESS table, retaining in-frame rearrangements with V and J assigned. Such tables are incomplete; in checked studies, under half of the missing clones stem from an unresolved V gene, and the remainder is unexplained. V and J calls and clone size follow that table, whereas D and trimming were derived from the DNA. The sample table records approximately 250,000 clones; more than 75% of these occur just once. The top ten hold over 8% of the sample.

General findings and caveats noted by the study authors: The quantity of clinical and demographic metadata differed by source and by participant and was supplied without curation.

The junction shows trimming of 5 bases on V and 2 bases on J, and the gene matches do not reach 7 bases of it. The CDR3 has 16 amino acids, counting the end cysteine and phenylalanine. Kept here is only the CDR3 DNA, which spans 48 bases and is read in frame from base 1. CDR1 and CDR2 were assigned from the germline V gene as SGHVS and FQNEAQ. The chain is assembled from TRBV7-8 and TRBJ2-1; 9 of the junction bases match TRBD2. The sequenced material came from peripheral blood. This sequence was found in a middle-aged man with active or convalescent COVID-19. The DNA reads as follows: TGTGCCAGCAGCCCCCAAGCGGGGGGTACCTACAATGAGCAGTTCTTC. It specifies CASSPQAGGTYNEQFF.